The next 7 T cell receptor beta chains were all read from a single sample in a study of blood T cell repertoires in COVID-19. Using immunoSEQ multiplex PCR, the repertoire was profiled, and TCRdb retains in-frame clones only, with some absent. The table includes more than 120,000 clones, about 87% detected once. The material sequenced was peripheral blood. The receptors were sampled from a man aged 50-60 years who had recovered from COVID-19.

The chain links TRBV11-2 to TRBJ2-1, with D possibly TRBD1 on 6 matching bases. The germline V gene has CDR1 SGHAT and CDR2 FQNNGV. Deletions cut 4 bases from V and 4 bases from J, with 11 bases between. The CDR3 has 14 amino acids. CDR3 sequence (DNA): TGTGCCAGCAGCTCAGGGGTACAGTACAATGAGCAGTTCTTC. Translating gives CASSSGVQYNEQFF.

The chain carries TRBV7-2 and TRBJ2-3; the D gene is possibly TRBD1 (5 bases). Germline V gene data show CDR1 as SGHTA and CDR2 as FQGNSA. Trimming took off 5 bases at V and 3 bases at J, with 12 bases between the two ends. This CDR3 has 14 amino acids. The DNA for the CDR3 is TGTGCCAGCAGCCCCGAAACAGGTACAGATACGCAGTATTTT. This encodes CASSPETGTDTQYF.

The CDR3 nucleotides are TGTGCCAGCAGCAGGGGGCGCGGTCAGCCCCAGCATTTT. Translation gives CASSRGRGQPQHF. The J gene is TRBJ1-5, the V gene TRBV13; TRBD1 matches at 7 bases. Germline V lookup: CDR1 PRHDT, CDR2 FYEKMQ (reference sequence). V was pared by 5 bases and J by 6 bases, with 4 bases of the junction left unmatched. The CDR3 sequence is 13 residues long.

This chain uses TRBV21-1 with TRBJ1-1; no check of the table's D call, TRBD1, against the DNA was made. TRBV21-1 is a known pseudogene. The length of the CDR3 is 13 residues. The CDR3 here is CASAGAGDTEAFF. The DNA for the CDR3 is TGTGCCAGCGCCGGGGCAGGGGACACTGAAGCTTTCTTT.

The chain uses TRBV9 and TRBJ1-1; no clear D. Germline CDR1 SGDLS, CDR2 YYNGEE. V shed 4 bases and J shed 1 base, with 17 bases lying between them. There are 16 residues in the CDR3. CDR3 DNA sequence: TGTGCCAGCAGCTCCCCGTCAGGCGCCGCGAACACTGAAGCTTTCTTT. This gives the protein CASSSPSGAANTEAFF.

J is TRBJ2-3 and V is TRBV5-1; 9 nucleotides line up with TRBD1. J was trimmed by 1 base and V by 3 bases; bases with no gene match: 6. This CDR3 comprises 16 residues. Germline V gene sequence: CDR1 SGHRS, CDR2 YFSETQ. DNA of the CDR3: TGCGCCAGCAGCTCAACAGGGGGCCAGGGCACAGATACGCAGTATTTT. Amino acids: CASSSTGGQGTDTQYF.

The chain recombines TRBV27 with TRBJ1-2; 12 nucleotides align to TRBD1. The CDR3 loop spans 14 amino acids. Germline V gene lookup returns CDR1 MNHEY and CDR2 SMNVEV (reference sequence). V was pared by 3 bases and J by 8 bases, with 4 bases of the junction left unmatched. CDR3 bases: TGTGCCAGCAGTTTCCGGGACAGGGGGCGCGGCTACACCTTC. This codes for CASSFRDRGRGYTF.